This T cell receptor beta chain was recovered during a study of shared clonotypes between healthy human individuals. Overall study findings and caveats: Roughly 5% of naive CD4 clonotypes were common to several donors.

The table came from immunoSEQ multiplex PCR; TCRdb's copy has only in-frame clones and leaves some out. The sample includes about 330,000 clones, over 75% seen only once; the top ten take 15% to 20%. Note on this clone: Its cognate antigen is unknown.

Germline V gene sequence: CDR1 SNHLY, CDR2 FYNNEI. V was clipped by 3 bases and J by 10 bases, with 4 bases between them. The CDR3 has 10 amino acids. The genes are TRBV2 and TRBJ2-4, with D uncertain. Material for sequencing was memory CD8+ T cells sorted from blood. Subset in this sample: CD45RO+ cells pooled with CCR7-negative TemRA cells. The source of this sequence is a man aged 18 to 30 in good health. The CDR3 DNA reads TGTGCCAGCAGTGAGGGAATTCAGTACTTC. Its protein product is CASSEGIQYF. Complete variable domain (other parts from reference TRBV2 and TRBJ2-4): EPEVTQTPSHQVTQMGQEVILRCVPISNHLYFYWYRQILGQKVEFLVSFYNNEISEKSEIFDDQFSVERPDGSNFTLKIRSTKLEDSAMYFCASSEGIQYFGAGTRLSVL.